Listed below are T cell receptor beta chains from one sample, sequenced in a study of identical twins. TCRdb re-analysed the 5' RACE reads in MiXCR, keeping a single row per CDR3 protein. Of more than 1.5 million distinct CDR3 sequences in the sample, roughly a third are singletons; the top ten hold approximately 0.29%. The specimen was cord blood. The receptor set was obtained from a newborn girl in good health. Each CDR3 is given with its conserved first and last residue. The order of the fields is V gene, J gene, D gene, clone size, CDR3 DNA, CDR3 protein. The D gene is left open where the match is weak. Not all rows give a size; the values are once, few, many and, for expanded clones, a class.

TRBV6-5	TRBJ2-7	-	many	TGTGCCAGCAGTTACTCGAATGCAGGGAAGAACGAGCAGTACTTC	CASSYSNAGKNEQYF
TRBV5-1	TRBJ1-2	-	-	TGCGCCAGCAGCTTGCTGTCAGACTATGGCGACACCTTC	CASSLLSDYGDTF
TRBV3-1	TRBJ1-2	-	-	TGTGCCAGCAGCCAAAAAGGGGGGACCTACACCTTC	CASSQKGGTYTF
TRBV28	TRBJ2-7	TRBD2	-	TGTGCCAGCAGATTACTAGCGGGAGGGCCCTACGAGCAGTACTTC	CASRLLAGGPYEQYF
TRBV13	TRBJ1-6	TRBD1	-	TGTGCCAGCAGCTCAATGACAGGGGTCCTTAATTCACCCCTCCACTTT	CASSSMTGVLNSPLHF
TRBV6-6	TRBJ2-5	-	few	TGTGCCAGCAGTTATTCTAGGATCCCCCAAGAGACCCAGTACTTC	CASSYSRIPQETQYF
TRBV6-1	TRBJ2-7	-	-	TGTGCCAGCAGGAACTACAGAGCCTATGGAGGGGGCCATACCTACGAGCAGTACTTC	CASRNYRAYGGGHTYEQYF
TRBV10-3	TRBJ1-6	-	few	TGTGCCACCGGGACCCAGGAAATCTCCTATAATTCACCCCTCCACTTT	CATGTQEISYNSPLHF
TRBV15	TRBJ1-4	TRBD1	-	TGTGCCACCAGCAAGTACAGGGGCCCCAATGAAAAACTGTTTTTT	CATSKYRGPNEKLFF
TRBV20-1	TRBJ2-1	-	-	TGCAGTGCTGATGACCCCAATGGGTACAATGAGCAGTTCTTC	CSADDPNGYNEQFF
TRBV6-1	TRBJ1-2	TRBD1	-	TGTGCCAGCAGTGTCCGGGACAGCGGTATGGCCCACTATGGCTACACCTTC	CASSVRDSGMAHYGYTF
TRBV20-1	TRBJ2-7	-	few	TGCAGTGCTAGTTCGGGGTACAATGAGCAGTACTTC	CSASSGYNEQYF
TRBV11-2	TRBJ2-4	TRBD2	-	TGTGCCAGCAGCTTCGTCGGCGGGGGGGCCAAAAACATTCAGTACTTC	CASSFVGGGAKNIQYF
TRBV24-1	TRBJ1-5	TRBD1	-	TGTGCCACCAGTGATTTGGACAGGGCCCGGGGGTTTAGCAATCAGCCCCAGCATTTT	CATSDLDRARGFSNQPQHF
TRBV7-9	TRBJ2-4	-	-	TGTGCCAGTGCACTGGGAGCCAAAAACATTCAGTACTTC	CASALGAKNIQYF
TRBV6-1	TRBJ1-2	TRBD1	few	TGTGCCAGCAGTGCGAGACAGGGGGCGAGGGATGGCTACACCTTC	CASSARQGARDGYTF
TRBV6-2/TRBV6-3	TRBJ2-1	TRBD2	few	TGTGCCAGCAGTTACGGTAGCGGGGGATACTCCTACAATGAGCAGTTCTTC	CASSYGSGGYSYNEQFF
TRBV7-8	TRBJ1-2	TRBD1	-	TGTGCCAGCAGCTTCCGGGACAGGGGCCTCTATGGCTACACCTTC	CASSFRDRGLYGYTF
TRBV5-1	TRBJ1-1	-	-	TGCGCCAGCAGCCCTACAGGGACAACCATGAGCACTGAAGCTTTCTTT	CASSPTGTTMSTEAFF
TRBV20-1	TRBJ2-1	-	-	TGCAGTGCTAGAGCCCCGAGGGGGAGTAATGAGCAGTTCTTC	CSARAPRGSNEQFF
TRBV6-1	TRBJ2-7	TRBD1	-	TGTGCCGTGGTAGGGGGCCTCAGGGGATCCTACGAGCAGTACTTC	CAVVGGLRGSYEQYF
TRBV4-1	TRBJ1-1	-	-	TGCGCCAGCAGCCAAGTCCAGGTCCTACGAATGAACACTGAAGCTTTCTTT	CASSQVQVLRMNTEAFF
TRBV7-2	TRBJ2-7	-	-	TGTGCCAGCAGCTTATCGGTGGGAGACGAGCAGTACTTC	CASSLSVGDEQYF
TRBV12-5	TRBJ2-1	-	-	TGTGCTAGTGGTTTGGGGCGGGGGCATAGTGAGCAGTTCTTC	CASGLGRGHSEQFF
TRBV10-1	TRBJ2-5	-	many	TGCGCCAGCAGTGAGGGGTTGATGGAGACCCAGTACTTC	CASSEGLMETQYF
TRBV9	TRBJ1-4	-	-	TGCCTAAACCCAACTAATGAAAAACTGTTTTTT	CLNPTNEKLFF